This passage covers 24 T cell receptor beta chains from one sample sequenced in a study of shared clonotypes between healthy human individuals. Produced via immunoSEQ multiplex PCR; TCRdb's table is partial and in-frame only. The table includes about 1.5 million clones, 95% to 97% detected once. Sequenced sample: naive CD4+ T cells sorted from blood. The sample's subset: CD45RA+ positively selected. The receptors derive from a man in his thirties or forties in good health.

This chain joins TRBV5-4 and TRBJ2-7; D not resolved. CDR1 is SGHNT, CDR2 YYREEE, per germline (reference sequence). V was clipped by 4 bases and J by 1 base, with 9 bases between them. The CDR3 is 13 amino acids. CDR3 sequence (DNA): TGTGCCAGCAGCAGCAGACCTTCCTACGAGCAGTACTTC. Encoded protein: CASSSRPSYEQYF. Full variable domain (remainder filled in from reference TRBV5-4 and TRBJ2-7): ETGVTQSPTHLIKTRGQQVTLRCSSQSGHNTVSWYQQALGQGPQFIFQYYREEENGRGNFPPRFSGLQFPNYSSELNVNALELDDSALYLCASSSRPSYEQYFGPGTRLTVT.

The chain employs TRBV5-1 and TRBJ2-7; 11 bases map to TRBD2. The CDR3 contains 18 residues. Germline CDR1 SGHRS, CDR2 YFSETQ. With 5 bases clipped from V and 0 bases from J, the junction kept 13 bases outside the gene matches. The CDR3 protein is CASRRLAGPSTSSYEQYF. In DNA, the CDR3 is TGCGCCAGCAGAAGACTAGCGGGACCTTCAACGAGCTCCTACGAGCAGTACTTC.

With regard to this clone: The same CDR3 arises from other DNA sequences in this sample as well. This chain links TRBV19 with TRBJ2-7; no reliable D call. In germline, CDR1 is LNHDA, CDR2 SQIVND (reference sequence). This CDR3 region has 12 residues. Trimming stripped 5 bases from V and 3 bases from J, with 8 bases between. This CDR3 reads CASSPPGYEQYF. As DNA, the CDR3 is TGTGCCAGTAGTCCGCCCGGCTACGAGCAGTACTTC.

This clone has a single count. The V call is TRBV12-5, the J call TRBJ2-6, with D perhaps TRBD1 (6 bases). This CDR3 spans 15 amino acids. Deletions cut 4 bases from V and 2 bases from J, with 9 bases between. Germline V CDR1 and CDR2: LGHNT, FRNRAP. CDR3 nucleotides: TGTGCTAGTGGTTGGGGGCAGCCTGGGGCCAACGTCCTGACTTTC. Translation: CASGWGQPGANVLTF.

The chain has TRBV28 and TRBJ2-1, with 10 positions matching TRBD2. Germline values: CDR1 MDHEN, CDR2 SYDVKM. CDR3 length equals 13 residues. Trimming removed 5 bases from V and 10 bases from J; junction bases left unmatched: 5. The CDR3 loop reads CASSLGLAAEQFF. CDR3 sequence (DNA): TGTGCCAGCAGTCTAGGACTAGCGGCAGAGCAGTTCTTC.

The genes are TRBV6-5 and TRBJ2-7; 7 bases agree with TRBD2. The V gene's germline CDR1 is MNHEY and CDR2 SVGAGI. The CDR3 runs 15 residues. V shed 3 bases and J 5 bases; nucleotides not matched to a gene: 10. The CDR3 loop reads CASSYYGERGNEQYF. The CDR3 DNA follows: TGTGCCAGCAGTTATTACGGCGAGCGGGGAAACGAGCAGTACTTC.

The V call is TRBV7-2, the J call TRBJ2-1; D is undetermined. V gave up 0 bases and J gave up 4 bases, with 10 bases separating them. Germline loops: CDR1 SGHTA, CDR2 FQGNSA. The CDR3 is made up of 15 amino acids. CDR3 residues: CASSLAFPSYNEQFF. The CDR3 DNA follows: TGTGCCAGCAGCTTAGCGTTCCCTAGTTACAATGAGCAGTTCTTC.

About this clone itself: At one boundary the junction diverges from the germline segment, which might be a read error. As DNA, the CDR3 is TGTGCTAGCAGCCGATCGGGGACCGGGGAGACCCAGTACTTC. The encoded protein is CASSRSGTGETQYF. The rearrangement links TRBV7-7 to TRBJ2-5; D may be TRBD1 or TRBD2 (5 bases each). Looked up from germline, CDR1 is SSHAT and CDR2 is FNYEAQ (reference sequence). This CDR3 has 14 residues.

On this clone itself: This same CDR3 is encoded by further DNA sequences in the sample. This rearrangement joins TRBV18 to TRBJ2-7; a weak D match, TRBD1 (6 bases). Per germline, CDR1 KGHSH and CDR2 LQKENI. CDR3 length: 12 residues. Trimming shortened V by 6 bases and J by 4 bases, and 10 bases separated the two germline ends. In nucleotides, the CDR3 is TGTGCCAGCTCTCAGGGGAGTTACGAGCAGTACTTC. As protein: CASSQGSYEQYF.

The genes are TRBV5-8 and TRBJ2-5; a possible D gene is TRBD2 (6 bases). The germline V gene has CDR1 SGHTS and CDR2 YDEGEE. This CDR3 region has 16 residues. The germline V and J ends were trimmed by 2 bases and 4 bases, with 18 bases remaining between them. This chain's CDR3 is CASSFPTGVVGETQYF. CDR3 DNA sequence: TGTGCCAGCAGCTTCCCTACGGGAGTGGTAGGAGAGACCCAGTACTTC.

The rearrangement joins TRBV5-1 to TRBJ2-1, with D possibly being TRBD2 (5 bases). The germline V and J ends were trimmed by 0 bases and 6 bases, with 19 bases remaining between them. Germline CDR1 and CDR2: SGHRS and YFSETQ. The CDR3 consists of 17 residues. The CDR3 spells CASSLDLAPPPINEQFF. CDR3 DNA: TGCGCCAGCAGCTTGGACCTAGCTCCCCCCCCAATCAATGAGCAGTTCTTC.

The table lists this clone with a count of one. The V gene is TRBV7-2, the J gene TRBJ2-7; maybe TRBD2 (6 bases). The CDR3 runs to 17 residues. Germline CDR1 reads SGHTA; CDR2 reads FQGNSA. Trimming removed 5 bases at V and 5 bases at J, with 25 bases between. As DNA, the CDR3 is TGTGCCAGCAGCGTATTGAGGGACTTACGAAGGTACAACGAGCAGTACTTC. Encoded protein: CASSVLRDLRRYNEQYF.

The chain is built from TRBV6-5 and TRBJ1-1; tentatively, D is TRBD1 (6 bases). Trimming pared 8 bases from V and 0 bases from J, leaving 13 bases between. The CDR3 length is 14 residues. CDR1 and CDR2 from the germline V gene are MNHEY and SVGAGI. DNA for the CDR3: TGTGCCAGCTCGCGGACAGACATGAACACTGAAGCTTTCTTT. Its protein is CASSRTDMNTEAFF.

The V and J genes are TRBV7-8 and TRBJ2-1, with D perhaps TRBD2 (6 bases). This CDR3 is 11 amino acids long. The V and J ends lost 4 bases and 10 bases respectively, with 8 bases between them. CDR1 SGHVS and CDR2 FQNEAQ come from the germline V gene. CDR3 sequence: CASSWDFEQFF. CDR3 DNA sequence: TGTGCCAGCAGCTGGGACTTCGAGCAGTTCTTC. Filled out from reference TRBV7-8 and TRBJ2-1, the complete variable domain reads GAGVSQSPRYKVAKRGQDVALRCDPISGHVSLFWYQQALGQGPEFLTYFQNEAQLDKSGLPSDRFFAERPEGSVSTLKIQRTQQEDSAVYLCASSWDFEQFFGPGTRLTVL.

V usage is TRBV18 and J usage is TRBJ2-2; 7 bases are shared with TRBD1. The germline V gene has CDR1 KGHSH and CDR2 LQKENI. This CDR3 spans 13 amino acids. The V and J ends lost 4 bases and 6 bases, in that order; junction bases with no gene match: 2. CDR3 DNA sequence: TGTGCCAGCTCACTCGGACAGGCCGGGGAGCTGTTTTTT. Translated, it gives CASSLGQAGELFF.

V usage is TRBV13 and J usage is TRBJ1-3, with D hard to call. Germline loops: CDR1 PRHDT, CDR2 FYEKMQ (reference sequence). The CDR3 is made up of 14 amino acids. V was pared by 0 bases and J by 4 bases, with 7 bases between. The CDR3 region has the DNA TGTGCCAGCAGCTTAGGGGGTTTCGGAAACACCATATATTTT. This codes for CASSLGGFGNTIYF.

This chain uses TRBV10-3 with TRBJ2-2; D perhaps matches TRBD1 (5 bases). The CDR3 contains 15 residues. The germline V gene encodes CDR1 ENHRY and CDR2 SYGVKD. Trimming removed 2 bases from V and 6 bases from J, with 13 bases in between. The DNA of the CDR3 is TGTGCCATCAGTGAGAGGGGCCGGGCAGCCGGGGAGCTGTTTTTT. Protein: CAISERGRAAGELFF.

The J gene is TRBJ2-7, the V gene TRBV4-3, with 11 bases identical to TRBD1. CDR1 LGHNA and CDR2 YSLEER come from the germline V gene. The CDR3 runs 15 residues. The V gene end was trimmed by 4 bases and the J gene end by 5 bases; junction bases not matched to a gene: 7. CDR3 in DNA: TGCGCCAGCAGCCGCGGGACAGGGGGTGTCAACGAGCAGTACTTC. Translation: CASSRGTGGVNEQYF.

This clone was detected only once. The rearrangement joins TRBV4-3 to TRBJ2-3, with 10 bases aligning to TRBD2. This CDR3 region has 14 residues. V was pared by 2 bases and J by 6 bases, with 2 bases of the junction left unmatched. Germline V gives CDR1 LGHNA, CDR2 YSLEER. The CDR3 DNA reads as TGCGCCAGCAGCCAACTAGCGGGAGCTGATACGCAGTATTTT. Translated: CASSQLAGADTQYF.

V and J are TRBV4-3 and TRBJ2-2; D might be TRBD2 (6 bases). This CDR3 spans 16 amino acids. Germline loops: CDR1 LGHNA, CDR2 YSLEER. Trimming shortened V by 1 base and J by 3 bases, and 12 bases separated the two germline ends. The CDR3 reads CASSQVTGEYTGELFF. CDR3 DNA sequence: TGCGCCAGCAGCCAAGTGACGGGAGAATACACCGGGGAGCTGTTTTTT.

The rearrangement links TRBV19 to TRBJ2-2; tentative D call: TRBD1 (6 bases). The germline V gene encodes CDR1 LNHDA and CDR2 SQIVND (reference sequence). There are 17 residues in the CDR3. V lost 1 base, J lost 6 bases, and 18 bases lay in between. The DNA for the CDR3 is TGTGCCAGTAGTATAGGGGGAACAGGGTTCAAGGCCGGGGAGCTGTTTTTT. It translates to CASSIGGTGFKAGELFF.

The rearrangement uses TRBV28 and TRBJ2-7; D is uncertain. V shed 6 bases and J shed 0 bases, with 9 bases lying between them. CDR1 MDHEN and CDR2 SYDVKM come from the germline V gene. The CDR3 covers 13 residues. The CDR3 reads CASSLQGSYEQYF. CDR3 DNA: TGTGCCAGCAGCCTACAAGGCTCCTACGAGCAGTACTTC.

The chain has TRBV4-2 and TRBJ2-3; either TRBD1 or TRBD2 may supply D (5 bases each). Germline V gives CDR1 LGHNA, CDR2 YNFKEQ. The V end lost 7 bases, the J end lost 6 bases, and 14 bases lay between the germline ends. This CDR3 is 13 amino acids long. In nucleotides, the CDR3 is TGTGCCAGCAAAGAGGGGCGTGGGGATACGCAGTATTTT. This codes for CASKEGRGDTQYF.

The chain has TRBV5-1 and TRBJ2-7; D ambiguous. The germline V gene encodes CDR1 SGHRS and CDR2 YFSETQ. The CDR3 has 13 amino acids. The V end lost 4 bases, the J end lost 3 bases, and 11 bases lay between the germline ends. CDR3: CASSGDGLYEQYF. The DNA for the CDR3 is TGCGCCAGCAGCGGGGATGGTCTCTACGAGCAGTACTTC.